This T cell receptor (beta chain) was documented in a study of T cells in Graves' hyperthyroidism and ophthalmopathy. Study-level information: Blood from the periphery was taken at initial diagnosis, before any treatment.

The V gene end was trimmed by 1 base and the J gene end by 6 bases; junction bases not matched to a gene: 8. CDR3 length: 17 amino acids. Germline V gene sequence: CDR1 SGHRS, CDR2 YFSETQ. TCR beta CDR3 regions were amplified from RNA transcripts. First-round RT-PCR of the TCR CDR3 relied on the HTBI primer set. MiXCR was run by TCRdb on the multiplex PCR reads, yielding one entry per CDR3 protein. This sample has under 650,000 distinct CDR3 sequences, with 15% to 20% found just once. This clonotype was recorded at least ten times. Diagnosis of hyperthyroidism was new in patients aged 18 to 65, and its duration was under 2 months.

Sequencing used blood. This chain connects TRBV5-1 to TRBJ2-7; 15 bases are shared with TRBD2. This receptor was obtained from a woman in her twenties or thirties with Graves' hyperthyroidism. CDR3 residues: CASSLRGLAGGTGEQYF. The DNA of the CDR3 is TGCGCCAGCAGCTTGAGGGGACTAGCGGGAGGAACGGGCGAGCAGTACTTC.